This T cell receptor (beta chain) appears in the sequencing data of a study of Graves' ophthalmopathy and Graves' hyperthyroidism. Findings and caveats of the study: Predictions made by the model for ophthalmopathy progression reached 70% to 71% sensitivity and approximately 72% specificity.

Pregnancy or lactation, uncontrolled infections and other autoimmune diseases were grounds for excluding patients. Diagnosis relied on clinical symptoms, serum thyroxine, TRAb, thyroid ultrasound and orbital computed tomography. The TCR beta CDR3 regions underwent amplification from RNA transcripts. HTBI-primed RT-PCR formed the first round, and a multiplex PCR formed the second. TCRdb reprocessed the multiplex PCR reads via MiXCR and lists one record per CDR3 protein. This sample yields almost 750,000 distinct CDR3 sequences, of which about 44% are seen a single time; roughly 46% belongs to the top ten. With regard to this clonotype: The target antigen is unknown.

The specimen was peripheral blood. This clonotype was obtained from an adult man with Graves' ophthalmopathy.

The CDR3 DNA follows: TGTGCCACCAGCCTGTCGGGACAGGGGGCTACGGAGACCCAGTACTTC. It encodes CATSLSGQGATETQYF. The rearrangement uses TRBV24-1 and TRBJ2-5; 12 bases are a match to TRBD1. The CDR3 spans 16 residues. Trimming cost V 7 bases and J 5 bases; bases outside gene matches: 10. The germline V gene has CDR1 KGHDR and CDR2 SFDVKD.